This TCR beta chain was identified during a study of cytomegalovirus exposure and HLA in healthy donors. The PCR made use of 60 Vbeta and 13 Jbeta primers. Clones were read by immunoSEQ multiplex PCR, and TCRdb kept only the in-frame ones, dropping some. The sample records approximately 91,000 clones, roughly 67% being singletons. CDR1 and CDR2 from the germline V gene are LNHDA and SQIVND (reference sequence). Trimming took off 8 bases at V and 8 bases at J, with 12 bases between the two ends. This CDR3 comprises 11 residues. The sequencing sample was made of PBMCs. The gene calls are TRBV19 and TRBJ1-2; possibly TRBD1 for D (5 bases). The TCR comes from a human donor in good health. The CDR3 DNA reads TGTGCCAGTGTACAGGAGGGCGGCTACACCTTC. Its protein product is CASVQEGGYTF. Variable domain in full (rest from reference TRBV19 and TRBJ1-2): DGGITQSPKYLFRKEGQNVTLSCEQNLNHDAMYWYRQDPGQGLRLIYYSQIVNDFQKGDIAEGYSVSREKKESFPLTVTSAQKNPTAFYLCASVQEGGYTFGSGTRLTVV.